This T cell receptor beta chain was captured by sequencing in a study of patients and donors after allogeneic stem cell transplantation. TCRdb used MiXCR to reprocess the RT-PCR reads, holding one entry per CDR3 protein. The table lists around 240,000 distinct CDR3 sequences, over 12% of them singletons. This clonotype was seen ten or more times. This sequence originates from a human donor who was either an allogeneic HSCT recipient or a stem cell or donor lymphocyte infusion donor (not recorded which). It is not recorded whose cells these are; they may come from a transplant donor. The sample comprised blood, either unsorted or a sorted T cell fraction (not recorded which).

The CDR3 is CASSVSGGARDTQYF. The CDR3 coding sequence is TGTGCCAGCAGCGTTAGCGGGGGGGCCAGGGATACGCAGTATTTT. V and J are TRBV9 and TRBJ2-3, with 11 bases fitting TRBD2. This CDR3 contains 15 residues. V dropped 2 bases and J dropped 6; count of bases not matched to a gene: 5. Germline V CDR1 and CDR2: SGDLS, YYNGEE.